The 18 T cell receptor beta chains presented below share a single source sample, sequenced in a study of T cells in women clearing cervical HPV infection. The assay was immunoSEQ multiplex PCR, and TCRdb's table has in-frame clones only and misses some. Its clone listing holds 25,000 to 35,000 clones. Sequenced: blood buffy coat. These receptor sequences come from a woman between 18 and 69 years old with a cervical HPV16 infection that either progressed to CIN3+ or cleared (not recorded which).

Remarks on this clone: Read data end 3 residues before the CDR3 end; the end is taken from the germline J gene. The chain employs TRBV7-3 and TRBJ2-5; 8 bases map to TRBD2. The V gene end was trimmed by 7 bases and the J gene end by 0 bases; junction bases not matched to a gene: 10. CDR1 SGHTA and CDR2 FQGTGA come from the germline V gene. The CDR3 is 16 amino acids. CDR3 protein: CASTYPRGGDQETQYF. The sequenced part of the CDR3 DNA is TGTGCCAGCACCTACCCCCGGGGGGGGGACCAAGAGACC.

Remarks on this clone: The observed sequence ends 3 residues before the CDR3 terminus, with the missing tail filled in from the germline J gene. The V gene is TRBV5-1, the J gene TRBJ2-1; 7 bases map to TRBD1. Trimming at V came to 3 bases and at J to 7 bases, leaving 10 bases not matched to a gene. Germline assignment: CDR1 SGHRS and CDR2 YFSETQ. This CDR3 comprises 15 residues. CDR3 DNA, as far as it was read: TGCGCCAGCAGCTACCGGACAGGATGGAGGAATGAG. Translation gives CASSYRTGWRNE. The whole CDR3 protein is CASSYRTGWRNEQFF.

Turning to this clone: The read falls 3 residues short of the CDR3 end, and the missing part is taken from the germline J gene. The chain has TRBV13 and TRBJ2-4; 10 nucleotides agree with TRBD1. The CDR3 is 15 amino acids. V shed 6 bases, J shed 2 bases, and the junction held 4 bases outside the gene matches. Per germline, CDR1 PRHDT and CDR2 FYEKMQ (reference sequence). This chain's CDR3 is CASSRDRGSKNIQYF. The sequenced CDR3 bases are TGTGCCAGCAGTCGGGACAGGGGATCCAAAAACATT. Filled out from reference TRBV13 and TRBJ2-4, the complete variable domain reads AAGVIQSPRHLIKEKRETATLKCYPIPRHDTVYWYQQGPGQDPQFLISFYEKMQSDKGSIPDRFSAQQFSDYHSELNMSSLELGDSALYFCASSRDRGSKNIQYFGAGTRLSVL.

In regard to this clone: The CDR3 end is not reached by the read, which stops 3 residues before it; the germline J gene fills it in. V gene TRBV10-3 combines with J gene TRBJ2-3, with 7 bases lining up with TRBD2. The V gene's germline CDR1 is ENHRY and CDR2 SYGVKD. Trimming took 3 bases from V and 0 from J; bases not matched to a gene: 6. There are 16 residues in the CDR3. CDR3 DNA, as far as it was read: TGTGCCATCAGTGAATTAGCGGGTACTAGCACAGATACG. Its translation is CAISELAGTSTDT. The entire CDR3 reads CAISELAGTSTDTQYF.

A remark on this clone: The CDR3 end is not reached by the read, which stops 3 residues before it; the germline J gene fills it in. This chain joins TRBV2 and TRBJ1-6; 9 bases match TRBD1. This CDR3 has 15 residues. Losses at the gene ends were 1 base for V and 10 bases for J; bases not matched to a gene: 5. Germline CDR1 reads SNHLY; CDR2 reads FYNNEI. The CDR3 sequence: CASSEVTGGISPLHF. CDR3 DNA, as far as it was read: TGTGCCAGCAGTGAAGTTACAGGGGGCATCTCACCC.

As to this clone: The sequenced fragment ends 3 residues before the CDR3 boundary, so the rest is inferred from the germline J gene. The V call is TRBV20-1, the J call TRBJ2-3; D is unclear. CDR3 size: 11 residues. V dropped 8 bases and J dropped 4 bases, with 10 bases sitting between them. Germline values: CDR1 DFQATT, CDR2 SNEGSKA (reference sequence). This chain's CDR3 is CSTLLADTQYF. Partial CDR3 DNA: TGCAGTACCCTTTTAGCAGATACG.

In the case of this clone: The read halts 3 residues ahead of the CDR3 end, with the missing end drawn from the germline J gene. The rearrangement uses TRBV6-2 or TRBV6-3 and TRBJ2-7; weak D call: TRBD1 (5 bases). The germline gives CDR1 MNHEY, CDR2 SVGEGT. This CDR3 has 14 amino acids. Trimming stripped 0 bases from V and 6 bases from J, with 12 bases between. Partial CDR3 DNA: TGTGCCAGCAGTTACTCTGGTGTCAGGGCCGAG. It encodes CASSYSGVRAE. The entire CDR3 reads CASSYSGVRAEQYF.

The chain's CDR3 is CASSPATHTIYF. The part of the CDR3 DNA that was read is TGTGCCAGCAGCCCTGCTACCCACACC. The chain joins TRBV14 to TRBJ1-3; D is ambiguous. Read sequence stops 3 residues before the CDR3 end, and the germline J gene provides the missing end. The germline V gene has CDR1 SGHDN and CDR2 FVKESK. The CDR3 covers 12 residues. The V and J ends lost 4 bases and 8 bases respectively, with 9 bases between them.

Turning to this clone: The CDR3 extends 3 residues past the end of the read, so its final part is completed from the germline J gene. The rearrangement joins TRBV7-3 to TRBJ2-3; D unresolved. With 4 bases removed from V and 2 bases from J, the gap between germline ends came to 13 bases. The CDR3 has 15 amino acids. Germline loops: CDR1 SGHTA, CDR2 FQGTGA. CDR3 in amino acids: CASSSTGSYTDTQYF. CDR3 bases read: TGTGCCAGCAGCTCCACCGGGTCGTACACAGATACG.

CDR3 bases read: TGCGCCAGCAGCCAAGGGACTAGCGGAAGCACAGATACG. It is translated as CASSQGTSGSTDT. The entire CDR3 reads CASSQGTSGSTDTQYF. The chain employs TRBV5-1 and TRBJ2-3, with TRBD2 matching over 11 bases. The read ends 3 residues shy of where the CDR3 ends; the end is completed using the germline J gene. Germline CDR1 reads SGHRS; CDR2 reads YFSETQ. There are 16 residues in the CDR3. V lost 4 bases and J lost 0; bases outside the gene matches: 4. The complete variable domain, with remaining parts taken from reference TRBV5-1 and TRBJ2-3, reads KAGVTQTPRYLIKTRGQQVTLSCSPISGHRSVSWYQQTPGQGLQFLFEYFSETQRNKGNFPGRFSGRQFSNSRSEMNVSTLELGDSALYLCASSQGTSGSTDTQYFGPGTRLTVL.

Worth noting for this clone: The observed sequence ends 3 residues before the CDR3 terminus, with the missing tail filled in from the germline J gene. J is TRBJ2-3 and V is TRBV13; D may match TRBD1 or TRBD2 (5 bases each). Germline V gene lookup returns CDR1 PRHDT and CDR2 FYEKMQ (reference sequence). The CDR3 sequence is 18 residues long. V was trimmed by 6 bases and J by 4 bases, leaving 26 bases between them. The DNA read from the CDR3 is TGTGCCAGCAGTTCCTCTACGTCCGGACAAAGAGGGGCAGATACG. The encoded protein is CASSSSTSGQRGADT. The full CDR3 protein reads CASSSSTSGQRGADTQYF.

The CDR3 protein is CSARVRGYGYTF. CDR3 DNA, as far as it was read: TGCAGTGCTAGAGTGCGGGGTTATGGC. V gene TRBV20-1 combines with J gene TRBJ1-2; D remains unclear. Sequencing ends 3 residues short of the CDR3 end; the germline J gene provides the rest. CDR3 size: 12 residues. Germline V gene data show CDR1 as DFQATT and CDR2 as SNEGSKA (reference sequence). Trimming pared 1 base from V and 5 bases from J, leaving 8 bases between.

About this clone itself: With the read ending 3 residues before the CDR3 end, the germline J gene is used to fill in that end. This chain joins TRBV10-3 and TRBJ2-7; 12 bases line up with TRBD1. Per germline, CDR1 ENHRY and CDR2 SYGVKD. CDR3 length equals 18 residues. V lost 6 bases and J lost 5; bases outside the gene matches: 17. The CDR3 bases that were read are TGTGCCATCAGATCCACGATATTACCGGGACAGGGGGCCAACGAG. It yields the protein CAIRSTILPGQGANE. The full CDR3 protein reads CAIRSTILPGQGANEQYF.

Points on this clone: The read ends 3 residues shy of where the CDR3 ends; the end is completed using the germline J gene. V and J are TRBV2 and TRBJ1-1; 11 nucleotides align to TRBD1. V lost 3 bases and J lost 4; bases outside the gene matches: 1. The germline CDR1 and CDR2 sequences are SNHLY and FYNNEI. This CDR3 contains 14 residues. This CDR3 reads CASSDGQGATEAFF. Incomplete CDR3 DNA: TGTGCCAGCAGTGACGGACAGGGGGCCACTGAA. Full variable domain (outside the CDR3, taken from reference TRBV2 and TRBJ1-1): EPEVTQTPSHQVTQMGQEVILRCVPISNHLYFYWYRQILGQKVEFLVSFYNNEISEKSEIFDDQFSVERPDGSNFTLKIRSTKLEDSAMYFCASSDGQGATEAFFGQGTRLTVV.

About this clone: Read sequence stops 3 residues before the CDR3 end, and the germline J gene provides the missing end. The rearrangement uses TRBV20-1 and TRBJ2-3; TRBD2 agrees at 13 bases. Germline V CDR1 and CDR2: DFQATT, SNEGSKA (reference sequence). The CDR3 covers 16 residues. The V segment lost 3 bases and the J segment 2 bases; nucleotides outside the gene matches: 5. CDR3 DNA, as far as it was read: TGCAGTGCTAGTGGGACTAGCGGGATTTACACAGATACG. It encodes CSASGTSGIYTDT. The CDR3 as a whole reads CSASGTSGIYTDTQYF.

About this clone: The CDR3 end falls 3 residues outside the read, so it is completed with the germline J gene. This chain uses TRBV30 with TRBJ1-5; 7 nucleotides align to TRBD1. V lost 0 bases, J lost 5 bases, and 10 bases stayed unmatched. CDR3 size: 16 residues. Germline V gene data show CDR1 as GTSNPN and CDR2 as SVGIG (reference sequence). This chain's CDR3 is CAWSVFTGEYYQPQHF. The CDR3 bases that were read are TGTGCCTGGAGTGTATTTACAGGGGAGTATTATCAGCCC.

On this clone: From the germline J gene comes the end of the CDR3, since the read stops 3 residues before it. The chain combines TRBV10-3 with TRBJ2-3; 10 bases are shared with TRBD2. Per germline, CDR1 ENHRY and CDR2 SYGVKD. CDR3 length: 15 residues. V was pared by 6 bases and J by 4 bases, with 7 bases of the junction left unmatched. CDR3 region: CAIRALAGGSDTQYF. The CDR3 bases that were read are TGTGCCATCAGGGCTTTAGCGGGAGGCTCAGATACG.

The CDR3 DNA, read in part, is TGCGCCAGCAGCTTGGCAATGCGGGGGCGGAACACCGGGGAG. It yields the protein CASSLAMRGRNTGE. The whole CDR3 protein reads CASSLAMRGRNTGELFF. V usage is TRBV5-1 and J usage is TRBJ2-2; TRBD2 might be the D (7 bases). The read terminates 3 residues before the CDR3 end, so the remaining end is supplied by the germline J gene. V was cut by 0 bases and J by 1 base, with 13 bases left in between. CDR1 is SGHRS and CDR2 is YFSETQ in the germline V gene. This CDR3 has 17 amino acids.